This TCR beta chain was identified in a study of blood T cells in healthy people across ages. This clonotype was observed a few times. Then a second PCR, running about 6 to 12 cycles, was carried out with a sample-barcoded 5' primer and a J-beta primer mix. TCRdb redid the calling of the 5' RACE reads with MiXCR, one entry per CDR3 protein. The table records 800,000 to 950,000 distinct CDR3 sequences, approximately 32% of them present only once. Germline CDR1 and CDR2: LNHNV and YYDKDF (reference sequence). The CDR3 has 15 residues. The sample was also linked to a second study, of T cells of mothers and their children.

J is TRBJ2-5 and V is TRBV15, with 10 positions matching TRBD1. Gene TRBJ2-7 matches the end of the DNA better, so the J call may be wrong. Sequencing used blood. The sequence was obtained from a woman between 35 and 50 years old in good health. CDR3 sequence reads: CATSFLSGQGTEQYF. The CDR3 region has the DNA TGTGCCACCAGCTTTCTATCGGGACAGGGGACCGAGCAGTACTTC.